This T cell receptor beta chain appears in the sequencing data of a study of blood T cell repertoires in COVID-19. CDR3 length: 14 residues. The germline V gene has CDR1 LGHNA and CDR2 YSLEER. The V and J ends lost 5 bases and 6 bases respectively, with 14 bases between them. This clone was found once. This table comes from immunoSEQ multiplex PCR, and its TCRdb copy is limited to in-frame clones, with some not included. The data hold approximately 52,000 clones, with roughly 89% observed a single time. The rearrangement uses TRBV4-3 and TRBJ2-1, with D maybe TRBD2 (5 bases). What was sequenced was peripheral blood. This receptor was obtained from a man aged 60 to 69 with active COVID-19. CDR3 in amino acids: CASSILRTSNEQFF. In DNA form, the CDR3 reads TGCGCCAGCAGCATCCTTCGGACTTCCAATGAGCAGTTCTTC.